This T cell receptor beta chain stems from a study of blood T cell repertoires in COVID-19. The ends were cut back, 4 bases at V and 0 bases at J, with 18 bases in the middle. Germline CDR1 is ENHRY and CDR2 is SYGVKD. This CDR3 has 17 residues. The protocol was immunoSEQ multiplex PCR, while the TCRdb copy is restricted to in-frame clones and leaves out a portion. Of around 270,000 clones detected, less than 90% appear once; the ten largest clones hold under 4.5%. Sequencing was carried out using peripheral blood. This sequence was found in a man aged 55-75 years who had recovered from COVID-19. This sequence joins TRBV10-3 and TRBJ1-2; possibly TRBD1 for D (5 bases). CDR3 nucleotide sequence: TGTGCCATCAGTGGGGGGACTGCTACTCTTGCTAACTATGGCTACACCTTC. Its translation is CAISGGTATLANYGYTF.